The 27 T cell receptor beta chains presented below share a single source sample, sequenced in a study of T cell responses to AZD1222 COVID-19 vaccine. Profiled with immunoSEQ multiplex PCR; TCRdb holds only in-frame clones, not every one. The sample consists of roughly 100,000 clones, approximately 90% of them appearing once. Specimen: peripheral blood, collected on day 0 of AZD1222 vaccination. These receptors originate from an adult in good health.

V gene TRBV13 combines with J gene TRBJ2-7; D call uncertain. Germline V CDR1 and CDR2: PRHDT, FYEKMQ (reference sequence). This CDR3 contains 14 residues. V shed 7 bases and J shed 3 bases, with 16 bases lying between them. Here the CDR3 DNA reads TGTGCCAGCACCACCCGCGGTGGCAGCTACGAGCAGTACTTC. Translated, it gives CASTTRGGSYEQYF.

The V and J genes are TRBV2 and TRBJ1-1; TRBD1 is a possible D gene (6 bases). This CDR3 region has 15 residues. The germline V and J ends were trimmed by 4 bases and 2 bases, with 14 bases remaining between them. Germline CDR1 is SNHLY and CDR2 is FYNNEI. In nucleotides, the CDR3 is TGTGCCAGCAGTGTGACGTCAGGGGCCAACACTGAAGCTTTCTTT. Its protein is CASSVTSGANTEAFF.

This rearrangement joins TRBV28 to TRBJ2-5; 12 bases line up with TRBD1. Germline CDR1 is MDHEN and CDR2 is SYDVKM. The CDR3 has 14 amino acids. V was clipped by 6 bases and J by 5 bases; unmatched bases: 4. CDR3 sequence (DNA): TGTGCCAGCAGCCGGGACAGGGGGCTTGAGACCCAGTACTTC. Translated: CASSRDRGLETQYF.

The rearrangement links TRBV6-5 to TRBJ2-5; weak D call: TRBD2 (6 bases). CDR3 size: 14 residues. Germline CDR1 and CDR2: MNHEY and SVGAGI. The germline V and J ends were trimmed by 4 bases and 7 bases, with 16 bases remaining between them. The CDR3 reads CASSSSGGRGTQYF. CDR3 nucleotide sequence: TGTGCCAGCAGTTCCTCGGGTGGGCGGGGGACCCAGTACTTC.

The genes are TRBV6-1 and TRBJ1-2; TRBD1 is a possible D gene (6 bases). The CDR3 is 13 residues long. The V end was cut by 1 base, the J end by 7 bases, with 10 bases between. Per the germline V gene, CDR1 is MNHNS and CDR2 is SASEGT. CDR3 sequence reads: CASSEGAGVGYTF. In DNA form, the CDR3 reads TGTGCCAGCAGTGAAGGGGCAGGGGTTGGCTACACCTTC.

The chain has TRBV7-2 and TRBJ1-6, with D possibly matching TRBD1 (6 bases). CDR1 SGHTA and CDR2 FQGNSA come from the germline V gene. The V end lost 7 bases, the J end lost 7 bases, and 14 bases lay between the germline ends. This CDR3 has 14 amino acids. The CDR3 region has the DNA TGTGCCAGCACTGGGGGGGCGGGGAATTCACCCCTCCACTTT. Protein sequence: CASTGGAGNSPLHF.

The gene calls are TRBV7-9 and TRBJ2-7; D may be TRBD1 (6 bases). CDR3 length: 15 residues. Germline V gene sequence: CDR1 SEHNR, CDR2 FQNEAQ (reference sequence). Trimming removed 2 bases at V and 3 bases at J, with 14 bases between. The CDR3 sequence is CASSLSPTGSYEQYF. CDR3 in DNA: TGTGCCAGCAGCTTAAGCCCTACAGGGAGCTACGAGCAGTACTTC.

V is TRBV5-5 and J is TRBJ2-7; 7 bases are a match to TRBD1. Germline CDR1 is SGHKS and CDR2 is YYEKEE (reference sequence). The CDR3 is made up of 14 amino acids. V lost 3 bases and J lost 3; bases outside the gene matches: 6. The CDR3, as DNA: TGTGCCAGCAGCTCGCTGGACAGGAACTACGAGCAGTACTTC. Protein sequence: CASSSLDRNYEQYF. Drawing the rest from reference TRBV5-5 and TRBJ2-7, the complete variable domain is DAGVTQSPTHLIKTRGQQVTLRCSPISGHKSVSWYQQVLGQGPQFIFQYYEKEERGRGNFPDRFSARQFPNYSSELNVNALLLGDSALYLCASSSLDRNYEQYFGPGTRLTVT.

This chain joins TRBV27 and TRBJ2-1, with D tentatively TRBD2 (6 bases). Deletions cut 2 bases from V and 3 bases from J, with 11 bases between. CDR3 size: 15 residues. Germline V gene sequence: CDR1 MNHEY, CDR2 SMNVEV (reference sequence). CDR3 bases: TGTGCCAGCAGTTTAGTAGCGGACTACTACAATGAGCAGTTCTTC. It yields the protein CASSLVADYYNEQFF.

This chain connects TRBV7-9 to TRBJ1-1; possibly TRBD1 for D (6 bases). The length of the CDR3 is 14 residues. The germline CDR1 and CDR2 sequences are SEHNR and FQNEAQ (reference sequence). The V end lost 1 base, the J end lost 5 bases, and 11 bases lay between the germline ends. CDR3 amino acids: CASSLEQGRTEAFF. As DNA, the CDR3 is TGTGCCAGCAGCTTAGAGCAGGGGAGGACTGAAGCTTTCTTT.

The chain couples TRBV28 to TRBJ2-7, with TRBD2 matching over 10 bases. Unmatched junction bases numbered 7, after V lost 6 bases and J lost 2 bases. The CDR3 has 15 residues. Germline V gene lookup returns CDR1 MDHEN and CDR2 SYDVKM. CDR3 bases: TGTGCCAGCAGAAATTTAGCGGGGGGTACCTACGAGCAGTACTTC. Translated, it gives CASRNLAGGTYEQYF.

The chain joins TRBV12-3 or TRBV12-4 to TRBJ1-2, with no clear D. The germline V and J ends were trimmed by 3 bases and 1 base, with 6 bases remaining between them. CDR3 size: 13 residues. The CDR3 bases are TGTGCCAGCAGTTTGGCAGATAACTATGGCTACACCTTC. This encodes CASSLADNYGYTF.

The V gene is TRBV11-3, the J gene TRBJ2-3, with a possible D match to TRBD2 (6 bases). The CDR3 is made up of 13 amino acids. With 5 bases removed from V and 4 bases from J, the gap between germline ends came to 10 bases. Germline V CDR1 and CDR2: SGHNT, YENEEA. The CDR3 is CASSQGTSDTQYF. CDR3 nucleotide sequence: TGTGCCAGCAGCCAAGGGACTTCAGATACGCAGTATTTT.

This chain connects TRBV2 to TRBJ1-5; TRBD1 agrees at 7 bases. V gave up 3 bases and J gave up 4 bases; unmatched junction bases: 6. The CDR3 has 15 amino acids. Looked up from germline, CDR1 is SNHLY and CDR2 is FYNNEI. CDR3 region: CASSEAGQYNQPQHF. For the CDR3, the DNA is TGTGCCAGCAGTGAGGCGGGACAGTATAATCAGCCCCAGCATTTT.

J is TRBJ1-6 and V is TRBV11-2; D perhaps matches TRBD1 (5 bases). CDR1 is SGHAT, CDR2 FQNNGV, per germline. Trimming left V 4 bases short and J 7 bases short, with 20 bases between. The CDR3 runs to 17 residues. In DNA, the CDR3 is TGTGCCAGCAGCTCCTGGACACGCGGAACCCGGAATTCACCCCTCCACTTT. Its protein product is CASSSWTRGTRNSPLHF.

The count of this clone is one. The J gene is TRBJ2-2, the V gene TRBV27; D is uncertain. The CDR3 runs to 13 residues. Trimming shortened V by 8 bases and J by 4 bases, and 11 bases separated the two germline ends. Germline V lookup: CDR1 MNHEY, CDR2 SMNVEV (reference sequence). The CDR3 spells CASSKGLTGELFF. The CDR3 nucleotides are TGTGCCAGCTCTAAAGGGCTCACCGGGGAGCTGTTTTTT.

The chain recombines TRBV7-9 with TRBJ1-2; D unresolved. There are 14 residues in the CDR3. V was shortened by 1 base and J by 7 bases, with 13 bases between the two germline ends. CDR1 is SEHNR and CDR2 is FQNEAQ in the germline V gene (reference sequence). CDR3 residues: CASSLGARQFGYTF. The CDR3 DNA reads TGTGCCAGCAGCTTAGGGGCCAGGCAGTTTGGCTACACCTTC.

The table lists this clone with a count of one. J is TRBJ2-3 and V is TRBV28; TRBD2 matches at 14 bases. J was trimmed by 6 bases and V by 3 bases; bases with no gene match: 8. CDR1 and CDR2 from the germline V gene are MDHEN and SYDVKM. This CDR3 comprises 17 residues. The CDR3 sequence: CASSFLGTSGRGDTQYF. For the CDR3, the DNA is TGTGCCAGCAGTTTTTTGGGGACTAGCGGGAGAGGGGATACGCAGTATTTT.

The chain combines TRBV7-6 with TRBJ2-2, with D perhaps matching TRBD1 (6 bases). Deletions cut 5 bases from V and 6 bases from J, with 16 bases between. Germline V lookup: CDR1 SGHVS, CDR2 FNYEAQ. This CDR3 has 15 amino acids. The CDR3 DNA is TGTGCCAGCAGCGGATACAGGGAACGGGCCGGGGAGCTGTTTTTT. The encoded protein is CASSGYRERAGELFF. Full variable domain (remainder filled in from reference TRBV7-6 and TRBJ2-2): GAGVSQSPRYKVTKRGQDVALRCDPISGHVSLYWYRQALGQGPEFLTYFNYEAQQDKSGLPNDRFSAERPEGSISTLTIQRTEQRDSAMYRCASSGYRERAGELFFGEGSRLTVL.

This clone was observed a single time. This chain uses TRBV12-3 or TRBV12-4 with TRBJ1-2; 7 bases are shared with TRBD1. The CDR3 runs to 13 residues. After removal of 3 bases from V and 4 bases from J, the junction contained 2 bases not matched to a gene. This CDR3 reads CASSFRDSYGYTF. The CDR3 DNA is TGTGCCAGCAGTTTCCGGGACAGCTATGGCTACACCTTC.

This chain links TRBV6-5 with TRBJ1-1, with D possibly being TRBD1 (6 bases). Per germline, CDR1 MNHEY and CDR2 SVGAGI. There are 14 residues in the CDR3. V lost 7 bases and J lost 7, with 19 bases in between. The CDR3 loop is CASKRIGGRVEAFF. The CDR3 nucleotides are TGTGCCAGCAAACGGATCGGGGGGCGAGTTGAAGCTTTCTTT.

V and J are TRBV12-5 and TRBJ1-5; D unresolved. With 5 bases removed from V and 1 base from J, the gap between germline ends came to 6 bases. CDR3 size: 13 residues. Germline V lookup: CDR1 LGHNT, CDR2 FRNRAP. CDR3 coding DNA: TGTGCTAGTGGTGGCGACAGCAATCAGCCCCAGCATTTT. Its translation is CASGGDSNQPQHF.

The CDR3 reads CASSYSSSGADTQYF. As DNA, the CDR3 is TGTGCCAGCAGTTACTCGAGTAGCGGGGCAGATACGCAGTATTTT. This chain links TRBV6-2 or TRBV6-3 with TRBJ2-3; 8 bases align to TRBD2. Germline lookup yields CDR1 MNHEY and CDR2 SVGEGT. J lost 4 bases, V lost 0 bases, and 3 bases had no gene match. This CDR3 contains 15 residues.

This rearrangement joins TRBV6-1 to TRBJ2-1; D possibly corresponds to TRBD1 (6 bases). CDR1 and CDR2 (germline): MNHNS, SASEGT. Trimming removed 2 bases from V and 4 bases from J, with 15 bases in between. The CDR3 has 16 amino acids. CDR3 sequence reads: CASSETDRSNYNEQFF. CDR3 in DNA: TGTGCCAGCAGTGAAACGGACAGATCGAATTACAATGAGCAGTTCTTC.

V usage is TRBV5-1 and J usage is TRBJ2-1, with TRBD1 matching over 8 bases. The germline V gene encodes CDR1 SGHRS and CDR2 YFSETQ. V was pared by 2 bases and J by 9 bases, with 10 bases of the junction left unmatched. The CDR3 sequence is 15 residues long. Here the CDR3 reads CASSLAGGPWAEQFF. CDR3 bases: TGCGCCAGCAGCTTAGCAGGGGGCCCGTGGGCTGAGCAGTTCTTC.

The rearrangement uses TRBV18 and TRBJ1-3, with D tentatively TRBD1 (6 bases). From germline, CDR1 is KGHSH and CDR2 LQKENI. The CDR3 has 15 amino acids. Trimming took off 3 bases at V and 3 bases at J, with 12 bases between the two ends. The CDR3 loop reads CASSPTDSRGNTIYF. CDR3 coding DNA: TGTGCCAGCTCACCTACGGACAGCCGTGGAAACACCATATATTTT.

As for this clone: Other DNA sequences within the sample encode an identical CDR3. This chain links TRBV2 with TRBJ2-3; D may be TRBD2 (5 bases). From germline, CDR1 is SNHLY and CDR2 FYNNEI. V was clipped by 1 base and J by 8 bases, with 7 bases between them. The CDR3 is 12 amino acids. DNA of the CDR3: TGTGCCAGCAGTGAAGTCGCGGGTACGCAGTATTTT. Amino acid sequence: CASSEVAGTQYF.